The rows below give T cell receptor beta chains drawn from one sample of a study of control samples from healthy donors and cancer patients. Here immunoSEQ multiplex PCR was the method, and the copy in TCRdb shows in-frame clones only, minus some. The table lists some 120,000 clones, approximately 94% of them singletons, with about 1.5% in the top ten. What was sequenced was PBMCs. The receptors derive from a man aged 50 to 60 with head and neck cancer. The CDR3 runs from the conserved cysteine through the conserved F or W. D genes are given only for firm matches. A clone size is listed for some rows: how often the clone was seen (once, few, many), or a class if it is expanded.

d_call	v_call	clone_size	j_call	cdr3_nt	cdr3_aa
.	TRBV4-3	.	TRBJ2-1	TGCGCCGCGTCGGGGGCTAGCTCCTACAATGAGCAGTTCTTC	CAASGASSYNEQFF
TRBD1	TRBV7-3	.	TRBJ1-1	TGTGCCAGCAGCTTATTAGGGGACAGGGGATCCACTGAAGCTTTCTTT	CASSLLGDRGSTEAFF
TRBD1	TRBV11-1	.	TRBJ1-1	TGTGCCAGCAGCTCAGTACAGGGGTCTACTGAAGCTTTCTTT	CASSSVQGSTEAFF
.	TRBV3-1/TRBV3-2	once	TRBJ2-6	TGTGCCAGCAGCCAAACCTGGGACTCTGGGGCCAACGTCCTGACTTTC	CASSQTWDSGANVLTF
.	TRBV15	.	TRBJ2-7	TGTGCCACGCGACTCCAGGGTACGGGGGAGCAGTACTTC	CATRLQGTGEQYF
TRBD1	TRBV13	.	TRBJ2-7	TGTGCCAGCAGCTTAGGAGGGGGCGCCTACGAGCAGTACTTC	CASSLGGGAYEQYF
.	TRBV5-4	.	TRBJ2-7	TGTGCCAGCAGCTCGGACAGCCAGAGCTCCTACGAGCAGTACTTC	CASSSDSQSSYEQYF
TRBD1	TRBV2	.	TRBJ1-4	TGTGCCACCAAACATAGGACAGGGGATGAAAAACTGTTTTTT	CATKHRTGDEKLFF
TRBD2	TRBV3-1/TRBV3-2	.	TRBJ2-1	TGTGCCAGCAGGCCAAGATTTAAGCTAGCGGGGGGTAGCTCCTACAATGAGCAGTTCTTC	CASRPRFKLAGGSSYNEQFF
.	TRBV27	.	TRBJ2-3	TGTGCCAGCAGTTTAGTTGGCACAGATACGCAGTATTTT	CASSLVGTDTQYF
TRBD1	TRBV7-6	.	TRBJ1-1	TGTGCCAGCAGCCAAACGACAGGGGGCAGGAACACTGAAGCTTTCTTT	CASSQTTGGRNTEAFF
TRBD1	TRBV11-2	.	TRBJ1-4	TGTGCCAGCAGCTTAGTGGGACAGGGGGGCGAAAAACTGTTTTTT	CASSLVGQGGEKLFF
.	TRBV6-1	.	TRBJ2-5	TGTGCCAGCAGTGAAGTTGAAAGAGACAGCCAGTACTTC	CASSEVERDSQYF
.	TRBV7-6	.	TRBJ1-3	TGTGCCAGCAGCTCCAGCCGTGCGACAGAAACCCGCCCGACCATATATTTT	CASSSSRATETRPTIYF
TRBD1	TRBV7-8	.	TRBJ2-7	TGTGCCAGCAGCCTACGGGACAGGTCCTACGAGCAGTACTTC	CASSLRDRSYEQYF
.	TRBV21-1	.	TRBJ2-7	TGTGCCAGTTGCCATAGCGGGGGGGCCCCCTACGAGCAGTACTTC	CASCHSGGAPYEQYF
TRBD2	TRBV7-9	.	TRBJ2-7	TGTGCCAGCAGACCTCCAGCGGGGGTTAACGAGCAGTACTTC	CASRPPAGVNEQYF
.	TRBV4-2	.	TRBJ1-1	TGTGCCAGCAGCCAAGATCCGGGACGGGACACTGAAGCTTTCTTT	CASSQDPGRDTEAFF
.	TRBV19	.	TRBJ2-7	TGTGCCAGTACCCCCTTCGTTGGGGCCTACGAGCAGTACTTC	CASTPFVGAYEQYF
TRBD1	TRBV7-2	.	TRBJ2-3	TGTGCCAGCAGCATACACAGGGGGCGCACAGATACGCAGTATTTT	CASSIHRGRTDTQYF
.	TRBV18	.	TRBJ1-1	TGTGCCAGCTCACCACCGGGGGCGAACACTGAAGCTTTCTTT	CASSPPGANTEAFF
TRBD1	TRBV11-2	.	TRBJ1-4	TGTGCCAGCAGCCCATCAGGGGGAAATGAAAAACTGTTTTTT	CASSPSGGNEKLFF
.	TRBV5-1	once	TRBJ2-1	TGCGCCAGCAGCTTGGAACTGCCCAATGAGCAGTTCTTC	CASSLELPNEQFF
.	TRBV5-1	once	TRBJ1-1	TGCGCCAGCAGCTTGGCCGAAGGGGGCACTGAAGCTTTCTTT	CASSLAEGGTEAFF
.	TRBV11-2	.	TRBJ1-1	TGTGCCAGCAGCTTAGCGAGAGGGGCGAACGCTGAAGCTTTCTTT	CASSLARGANAEAFF
TRBD1	TRBV12-3/TRBV12-4	.	TRBJ2-3	TGTGCCAGCAGTTTGACAGGGACGGATACGCAGTATTTT	CASSLTGTDTQYF
.	TRBV25-1	.	TRBJ2-5	TGTGCCAGCAGTGAATCCGCGGAACAAGAGACCCAGTACTTC	CASSESAEQETQYF
TRBD1	TRBV19	.	TRBJ1-6	TGTGCCAGTAAGGAAGGGGGCGGCTATAATTCACCCCTCCACTTT	CASKEGGGYNSPLHF
TRBD2	TRBV3-1/TRBV3-2	once	TRBJ2-2	TGTGCCAGCAGCCGAGGGACTAGCGTGGCCGGGGAGCTGTTTTTT	CASSRGTSVAGELFF
.	TRBV4-1	.	TRBJ2-7	TGCGCCAGCAGCCAAGATTTTCCGGGCCCCTACGAGCAGTACTTC	CASSQDFPGPYEQYF
.	TRBV21-1	.	TRBJ2-2	TGTGAATTGGGGAACGGGGAGCTGTTTTTT	CELGNGELFF
.	TRBV18	.	TRBJ2-5	TGTGCCAGCTCTCGTCAAGAGACCCAGTACTTC	CASSRQETQYF
TRBD2	TRBV5-6	.	TRBJ2-1	TGTGCCAGCAGCTCCGGCGGTCCAGCGGGGAGCTCCTACAATGAGCAGTTCTTC	CASSSGGPAGSSYNEQFF
.	TRBV7-2	.	TRBJ1-1	TGTGCCAGCAGCTTAGAAGGGAGGGGCACTGAAGCTTTCTTT	CASSLEGRGTEAFF
TRBD2	TRBV5-4	.	TRBJ2-3	TGTGCCAGCAGCGCGGGGGGACCCCCAGATACGCAGTATTTT	CASSAGGPPDTQYF
TRBD1	TRBV7-2	.	TRBJ1-2	TGTGCCAGCAGCTCCGGGGGGGGACAGAATGGCTACACCTTC	CASSSGGGQNGYTF
.	TRBV9	.	TRBJ1-6	TGTGCCAGCAGCCTTTCGGGTCCAAATTCACCCCTCCACTTT	CASSLSGPNSPLHF
.	TRBV6-1	.	TRBJ1-4	TGTGCCAGCAGTGAAGCGGGGCCTTTCAACGAAAAACTGTTTTTT	CASSEAGPFNEKLFF
.	TRBV6-2/TRBV6-3	.	TRBJ1-5	TGTGCCAGCAGCCCTACAGGGCGGGGGCAGCCCCAGCATTTT	CASSPTGRGQPQHF
.	TRBV5-6	once	TRBJ2-6	TGTGCCAGCAGGGGGTACGGGGCCAACGTCCTGACTTTC	CASRGYGANVLTF
.	TRBV12-3/TRBV12-4	.	TRBJ2-7	TGTGCCAGCAGTTTGGGGGACATTAAGTACTTC	CASSLGDIKYF
.	TRBV7-3	.	TRBJ2-1	TGTGCCAGCAGCTGGAACGGGAACTCCTACAATGAGCAGTTCTTC	CASSWNGNSYNEQFF
TRBD2	TRBV24-1	once	TRBJ2-1	TGTGCCACCAGTGATTTGAACTTTGGGGGGGACAATGAGCAGTTCTTC	CATSDLNFGGDNEQFF
.	TRBV28	.	TRBJ1-2	TGTGCCAGCAGTTTAAAGGTCCTATATGGCTACACCTTC	CASSLKVLYGYTF
TRBD1	TRBV6-5	.	TRBJ1-1	TGTGCCAGCAGGGACCCAGGGGGTTTTACTGAAGCTTTCTTT	CASRDPGGFTEAFF
.	TRBV7-9	.	TRBJ2-3	TGTGCCAGCAGCTTAGTAGGCGCGGATACGCAGTATTTT	CASSLVGADTQYF
TRBD2	TRBV9	.	TRBJ2-1	TGTGCCAGCAGCGTAGTTCTAGCGGGGGCCAATGAGCAGTTCTTC	CASSVVLAGANEQFF
.	TRBV7-9	.	TRBJ1-1	TGTGCCAGCAGCAGAGGGGACGATGGGACTGAAGCTTTCTTT	CASSRGDDGTEAFF
TRBD2	TRBV7-3	.	TRBJ2-1	TGTGCCAGCAGCCGCCTAGCGGGGAATCAAAGCTCCTACAATGAGCAGTTCTTC	CASSRLAGNQSSYNEQFF
TRBD1	TRBV2	once	TRBJ1-4	TGTGCCAGCAGAAAGGGACAGGGAAATGAAAAACTGTTTTTT	CASRKGQGNEKLFF
.	TRBV11-1	.	TRBJ2-7	TGTGCCAGCAGCCCGGCCTTTCAGGGTTCCTACGAGCAGTACTTC	CASSPAFQGSYEQYF
TRBD1	TRBV11-2	few	TRBJ2-7	TGTGCCAGCAGCTGGCCGGGACAGCCTTTCTTC	CASSWPGQPFF
TRBD2	TRBV5-1	.	TRBJ2-3	TGCGCCAGCAGCTTGTTTAGCGGGGGTAGCACAGATACGCAGTATTTT	CASSLFSGGSTDTQYF
.	TRBV30	once	TRBJ1-2	TGTGCCTGGAGTGGGCCCGAAACAGGGAATGGCTACACCTTC	CAWSGPETGNGYTF
.	TRBV6-5	.	TRBJ1-1	TGTGCCGCCCGTCGCGGGGGCGATACTGAAGCTTTCTTT	CAARRGGDTEAFF